A selection of T cell receptor beta chains follows, all from one sample in a study of cytomegalovirus exposure and HLA in healthy donors. Here immunoSEQ multiplex PCR was the method, and the copy in TCRdb shows in-frame clones only, minus some. The data show under 40,000 clones, around 77% seen once. Sequences were obtained from PBMCs. Receptors originate from a woman aged 25-40 years in good health and CMV-seropositive. Each CDR3 is given with its conserved first and last residue. The D gene is left open where the match is weak. Size is omitted from some rows. Given values are once, few, many or a class for expanded clones.

TRBV27	NA	TRBJ2-3	NA	CASSLIGETDTQYF	TGTGCCAGCAGTTTAATAGGGGAAACAGATACGCAGTATTTT
TRBV28	NA	TRBJ1-2	NA	CASGSNYGYTF	TGTGCCAGCGGGAGTAACTATGGCTACACCTTC
TRBV19	TRBD1	TRBJ1-6	few	CASSMGQETSPLHF	TGTGCCAGTAGTATGGGACAGGAGACTTCACCCCTCCACTTT
TRBV28	NA	TRBJ1-5	NA	CASSLSYSNQPQHF	TGTGCCAGCAGTCTCTCCTATAGCAATCAGCCCCAGCATTTT
TRBV19	TRBD2	TRBJ2-7	NA	CASRAQGGSRSEQYF	TGTGCCAGTAGAGCACAAGGCGGGAGTAGATCTGAGCAGTACTTC
TRBV28	NA	TRBJ2-7	NA	CASSLDPRGRTAGLFEQYF	TGTGCCAGCAGTTTAGACCCGCGGGGACGGACTGCAGGGTTATTCGAGCAGTACTTC
TRBV4-2	NA	TRBJ2-1	NA	CASSQDSQETYNEQFF	TGTGCCAGCAGCCAAGATTCACAGGAGACCTACAATGAGCAGTTCTTC
TRBV7-9	TRBD1	TRBJ2-3	NA	CSSKWTGEGWDTQYF	TGTTCCAGCAAGTGGACAGGGGAAGGTTGGGATACGCAGTATTTT
TRBV11-2	NA	TRBJ2-3	NA	CASSSLGTAHTDTQYF	TGTGCCAGCAGCTCGCTTGGGACTGCCCACACAGATACGCAGTATTTT
TRBV27	NA	TRBJ2-7	NA	CASSLSVRGTYEQYF	TGTGCCAGCAGTTTATCGGTCAGGGGTACCTACGAGCAGTACTTC